This T cell receptor beta chain emerged from a study of cytomegalovirus exposure and HLA in healthy donors. Study findings and constraints: A later analysis found TCR association rates differed by HLA locus, highest for DRB1 and lowest for HLA-C. Trimming of TCR beta V- and J-genes showed a link, identified in a later analysis, to a missense DCLRE1C variant. Presence/absence analyses took donor sequencing depth as roughly uniform.

The CDR3 sequence is 16 residues long. The germline gives CDR1 KGHSH, CDR2 LQKENI. V lost 3 bases and J 0 bases, leaving 11 bases between the germline ends. In regard to this clone: Its antigen is currently unknown.

Amplification used 60 Vbeta primers and 13 Jbeta primers. As originally analysed: Roughly 11 million shared chains were among the roughly 80 million unique TCR beta chains that a later analysis counted. Sequenced by immunoSEQ multiplex PCR; TCRdb stores in-frame clones only, minus some. D and trimming were read from the DNA, whereas the V and J calls and clone size are those reported in that table. The sample lists fewer than 200,000 clones, around 90% occurring once. Sequencing was carried out using PBMCs. The rearrangement joins TRBV18 to TRBJ2-2, with D perhaps matching TRBD1 (5 bases). The TCR originated in a boy aged 2 to 9 in good health and CMV-seronegative. In DNA, the CDR3 is TGTGCCAGCTCACCTGACACAGGCCCGAACACCGGGGAGCTGTTTTTT. It yields the protein CASSPDTGPNTGELFF.